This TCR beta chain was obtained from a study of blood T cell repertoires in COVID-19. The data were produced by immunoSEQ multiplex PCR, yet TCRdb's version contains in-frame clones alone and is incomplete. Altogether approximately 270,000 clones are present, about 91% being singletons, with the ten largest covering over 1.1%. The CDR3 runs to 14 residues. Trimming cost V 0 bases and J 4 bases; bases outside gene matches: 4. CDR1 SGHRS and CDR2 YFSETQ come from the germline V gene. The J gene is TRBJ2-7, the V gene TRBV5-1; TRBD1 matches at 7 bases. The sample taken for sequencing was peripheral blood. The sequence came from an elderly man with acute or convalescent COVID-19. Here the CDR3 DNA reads TGCGCCAGCAGCTTGGCAGGGGGACATTACGAGCAGTACTTC. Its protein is CASSLAGGHYEQYF.